This TCR beta chain stems from a study of shared clonotypes between healthy human individuals. Cells designated naive CD8 were CD45RO-negative and were positively selected for CCR7, with terminally differentiated effector memory CD45RA+ cells excluded. The CDR3 loop spans 16 amino acids. The V and J ends lost 2 bases and 5 bases, in that order; junction bases with no gene match: 11. Germline CDR1 is SQVTM and CDR2 is ANQGSEA. The table came from immunoSEQ multiplex PCR; TCRdb's copy has only in-frame clones and leaves some out. The repertoire holds about 2 million clones, with roughly 95% as singletons.

The sequence was collected from a man younger than 35 in good health. V and J are TRBV29-1 and TRBJ1-2; 10 nucleotides match TRBD1. The sample taken for sequencing was naive CD8+ T cells sorted from blood. CDR3 sequence (DNA): TGCAGCGTTGAAACACCGGGACAGGGGTCGTCTTATGGCTACACCTTC. It encodes CSVETPGQGSSYGYTF.